This T cell receptor (beta chain) was obtained from a study of blood T cell repertoires in COVID-19. Across the study: Whether acute or convalescent, the COVID-19 samples came from the United States, Italy and Spain.

The CDR3 is 12 amino acids. Trimming stripped 5 bases from V and 8 bases from J, with 12 bases between. The germline V gene encodes CDR1 SEHNR and CDR2 FQNEAQ (reference sequence). Authors' methods: Counts of nucleated cells, estimated from reference gene primer amplification, were obtained. The table came from immunoSEQ multiplex PCR; TCRdb's copy has only in-frame clones and leaves some out. V and J calls and clone size are as listed in that table; D and trimming were resolved from the DNA. The table records tens of thousands of clones, approximately 92% of them present only once. The TCR comes from a human donor in a cohort sampled during active COVID-19. The chain employs TRBV7-9 and TRBJ1-2, with a tentative D call TRBD1 (5 bases). The material sequenced was peripheral blood. For the CDR3, the DNA is TGTGCCAGCAGCCACACAGGTCTGGGCTACACCTTC. Its protein product is CASSHTGLGYTF.